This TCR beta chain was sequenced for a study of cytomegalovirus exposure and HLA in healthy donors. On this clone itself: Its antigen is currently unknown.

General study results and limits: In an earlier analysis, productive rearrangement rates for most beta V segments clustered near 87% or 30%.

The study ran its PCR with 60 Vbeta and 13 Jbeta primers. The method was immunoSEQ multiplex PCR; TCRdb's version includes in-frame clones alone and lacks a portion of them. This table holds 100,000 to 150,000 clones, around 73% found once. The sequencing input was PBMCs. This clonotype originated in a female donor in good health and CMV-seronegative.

The CDR3 spells CATSRDTGWEQYF. The CDR3 region has the DNA TGTGCCACCAGCAGAGATACGGGTTGGGAGCAGTACTTC. V gene TRBV15 combines with J gene TRBJ2-7; the D is unclear. This CDR3 is 13 amino acids long. The germline CDR1 and CDR2 sequences are LNHNV and YYDKDF (reference sequence). V lost 0 bases and J 7 bases, leaving 10 bases between the germline ends.